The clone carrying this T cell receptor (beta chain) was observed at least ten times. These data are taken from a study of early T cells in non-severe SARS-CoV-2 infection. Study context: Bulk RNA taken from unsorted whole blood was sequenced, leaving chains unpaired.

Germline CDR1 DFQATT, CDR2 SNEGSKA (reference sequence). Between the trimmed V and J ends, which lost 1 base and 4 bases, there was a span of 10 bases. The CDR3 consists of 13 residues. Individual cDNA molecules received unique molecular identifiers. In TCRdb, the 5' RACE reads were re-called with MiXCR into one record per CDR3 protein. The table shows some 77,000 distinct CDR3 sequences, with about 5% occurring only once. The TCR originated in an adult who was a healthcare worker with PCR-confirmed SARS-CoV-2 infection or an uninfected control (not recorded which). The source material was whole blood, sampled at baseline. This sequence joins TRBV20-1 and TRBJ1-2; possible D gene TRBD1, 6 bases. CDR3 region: CSARGLGAYGYTF. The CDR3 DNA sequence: TGCAGTGCTAGAGGCTTGGGGGCCTATGGCTACACCTTC.